The 30 T cell receptor beta chains in this list originate from one sample, sequenced in a study of OX40 agonist ivuxolimab in advanced cancers. The repertoire was sequenced with immunoSEQ multiplex PCR; TCRdb's copy has only in-frame clones and lacks some. This table has roughly 63,000 clones, 86% appearing once. The sequences come from CD4+ or CD8+ T cells sorted from blood, collected in a trial of the OX40 agonist ivuxolimab. The source is an adult with an advanced solid tumor such as melanoma, head and neck, liver or kidney cancer.

This clone was recorded once. The chain joins TRBV4-1 to TRBJ2-1, with D possibly being TRBD2 (7 bases). The CDR3 totals 16 residues. Between the trimmed V and J ends, which lost 3 bases and 7 bases, there was a span of 19 bases. From germline, CDR1 is MGHRA and CDR2 YSYEKL. CDR3 nucleotides: TGCGCCAGCAGCCAGAGATGGGAGGGGGGCCTTAATGAGCAGTTCTTC. This gives the protein CASSQRWEGGLNEQFF.

This chain connects TRBV6-1 to TRBJ2-7; 8 bases align to TRBD2. The V gene's germline CDR1 is MNHNS and CDR2 SASEGT. The CDR3 has 15 amino acids. The V segment lost 6 bases and the J segment 3 bases; nucleotides outside the gene matches: 10. This CDR3 is CASRRLATPLYEQYF. DNA of the CDR3: TGTGCCAGCAGACGACTAGCGACTCCACTCTACGAGCAGTACTTC.

CDR3 nucleotide sequence: TGTGCCAGCAGCTTACTAGCGGTTCCTAGCACAGATACGCAGTATTTT. Amino acids: CASSLLAVPSTDTQYF. The gene calls are TRBV11-1 and TRBJ2-3; 7 nucleotides align to TRBD2. CDR3 size: 16 residues. Germline CDR1 reads SGHAT; CDR2 reads FQDESV (reference sequence). The V segment lost 2 bases and the J segment 0 bases; nucleotides outside the gene matches: 5.

The chain couples TRBV18 to TRBJ2-7, with unresolved D. V was trimmed by 4 bases and J by 5 bases, leaving 6 bases between them. Germline V gene lookup returns CDR1 KGHSH and CDR2 LQKENI. The CDR3 runs 11 residues. For the CDR3, the DNA is TGTGCCAGCTCACTAAGGGACGAGCAGTACTTC. Protein sequence: CASSLRDEQYF.

V gene TRBV5-1 combines with J gene TRBJ2-3, with 10 bases matching TRBD2. V was clipped by 7 bases and J by 5 bases; unmatched bases: 7. CDR1 and CDR2 from the germline V gene are SGHRS and YFSETQ. The CDR3 has 14 residues. Here the CDR3 reads CASGLAGVLDTQYF. The CDR3 DNA reads TGCGCCAGCGGTCTAGCGGGAGTTTTAGATACGCAGTATTTT.

The chain combines TRBV7-9 with TRBJ1-1, with unresolved D. The CDR3 covers 15 residues. The germline V gene has CDR1 SEHNR and CDR2 FQNEAQ (reference sequence). V gave up 4 bases and J gave up 2 bases, with 14 bases separating them. The CDR3 coding sequence is TGTGCCAGCAGCTCTCGCGCCAAGGGAAACACTGAAGCTTTCTTT. Translation: CASSSRAKGNTEAFF.

The chain carries TRBV9 and TRBJ2-5; D is ambiguous. The CDR3 length is 15 residues. CDR1 is SGDLS and CDR2 is YYNGEE in the germline V gene. V was clipped by 0 bases and J by 9 bases, with 18 bases between them. The DNA of the CDR3 is TGTGCCAGCAGCGTAGGGCGGTCAGTTGGCATGGCCCAGTACTTC. Its translation: CASSVGRSVGMAQYF.

Only a few counts were recorded for this clone. The chain joins TRBV4-1 to TRBJ2-5, with 7 bases aligning to TRBD2. After removal of 1 base from V and 9 bases from J, the junction contained 2 bases not matched to a gene. The CDR3 totals 12 residues. Germline lookup yields CDR1 MGHRA and CDR2 YSYEKL. CDR3 sequence reads: CASSQVSGAQYF. DNA for the CDR3: TGCGCCAGCAGCCAAGTAAGCGGGGCCCAGTACTTC.

This clone was counted a few times. V is TRBV7-9 and J is TRBJ1-1; 9 bases are shared with TRBD1. This CDR3 is built from 12 residues. Trimming removed 5 bases from V and 11 bases from J; junction bases left unmatched: 6. CDR1 SEHNR and CDR2 FQNEAQ come from the germline V gene (reference sequence). CDR3 DNA: TGTGCCAGCAGCGCCGGGGACAGGGCGGCTTTCTTT. Translated, it gives CASSAGDRAAFF.

The V and J genes are TRBV6-1 and TRBJ1-5; the D is unclear. CDR3 length: 13 residues. Germline CDR1 reads MNHNS; CDR2 reads SASEGT. V was trimmed by 6 bases and J by 7 bases, leaving 13 bases between them. The CDR3 nucleotides are TGTGCCAGCAGCGCAAACCTAAGGCAGCCCCAGCATTTT. Its protein product is CASSANLRQPQHF.

This clone was recorded only once. This chain links TRBV5-6 with TRBJ1-1, with D perhaps matching TRBD1 (5 bases). V dropped 4 bases and J dropped 1 base, with 20 bases sitting between them. CDR3 size: 17 residues. Germline V CDR1 and CDR2: SGHDT, YYEEEE. The CDR3 loop reads CASSPGLTVLPNTEAFF. DNA of the CDR3: TGTGCCAGCAGCCCAGGCTTGACAGTTCTCCCGAACACTGAAGCTTTCTTT.

The chain is built from TRBV18 and TRBJ1-5; the D gene is possibly TRBD1 (5 bases). The V end was cut by 0 bases, the J end by 4 bases, with 10 bases between. Germline assignment: CDR1 KGHSH and CDR2 LQKENI. This CDR3 has 15 amino acids. The CDR3 DNA is TGTGCCAGCTCACCACCATCCAGGGTGAATCAGCCCCAGCATTTT. Its translation: CASSPPSRVNQPQHF.

This chain links TRBV6-6 with TRBJ2-5, with no clear D. The length of the CDR3 is 8 residues. CDR1 is MNHNY and CDR2 is SVGAGI in the germline V gene (reference sequence). V shed 5 bases and J shed 12 bases, with 4 bases lying between them. The DNA of the CDR3 is TGTGCCAGCAGTAGGGAGTACTTC. Its translation: CASSREYF.

This clone occurred once. V usage is TRBV6-5 and J usage is TRBJ2-7; TRBD1 aligns across 7 bases. Trimming at V came to 6 bases and at J to 4 bases, leaving 9 bases not matched to a gene. This CDR3 is built from 14 residues. CDR1 MNHEY and CDR2 SVGAGI come from the germline V gene. CDR3 DNA sequence: TGTGCCAGCAGCTTACTAGGGGGCGGGTACGAGCAGTACTTC. Residues: CASSLLGGGYEQYF.

The rearrangement links TRBV18 to TRBJ2-7; D perhaps matches TRBD2 (5 bases). CDR1 and CDR2 (germline): KGHSH, LQKENI. The CDR3 length is 12 residues. V lost 5 bases and J lost 8, with 13 bases in between. CDR3 residues: CASSTEVPQQYF. The CDR3 DNA reads as TGTGCCAGCTCAACGGAGGTCCCCCAGCAGTACTTC. Full variable domain (outside the CDR3, taken from reference TRBV18 and TRBJ2-7): NAGVMQNPRHLVRRRGQEARLRCSPMKGHSHVYWYRQLPEEGLKFMVYLQKENIIDESGMPKERFSAEFPKEGPSILRIQQVVRGDSAAYFCASSTEVPQQYFGPGTRLTVT.

This rearrangement joins TRBV21-1 to TRBJ2-6; no DNA check was done on the table's D call, TRBD1. TRBV21-1 is designated a pseudogene. The CDR3 contains 18 residues. In DNA form, the CDR3 reads TGTGCCAGCAGCAGGTCCGCGGGACAGCCCTCTGGGGCCAACGTCCTGACTTTC. Translating it yields CASSRSAGQPSGANVLTF.

The chain joins TRBV7-6 to TRBJ2-7; D remains unclear. Trimming cost V 0 bases and J 0 bases, with 6 bases left between them. CDR3 length: 14 residues. Germline CDR1 reads SGHVS; CDR2 reads FNYEAQ. CDR3: CASSLAGSSYEQYF. As DNA, the CDR3 is TGTGCCAGCAGCTTAGCGGGCAGCTCCTACGAGCAGTACTTC.

The chain employs TRBV7-2 and TRBJ2-4, with D perhaps being TRBD1 or TRBD2 (5 bases each). The ends were cut back, 0 bases at V and 1 base at J, with 7 bases in the middle. CDR3 length: 15 residues. CDR1 is SGHTA and CDR2 is FQGNSA in the germline V gene. The CDR3 nucleotides read TGTGCCAGCAGCTTAGCGGGGGTTGCCAAAAACATTCAGTACTTC. Translating gives CASSLAGVAKNIQYF.

The CDR3 sequence: CASLGEGTSGSTDTQYF. In DNA form, the CDR3 reads TGTGCCAGTCTAGGGGAGGGGACTAGCGGGAGCACAGATACGCAGTATTTT. The gene calls are TRBV28 and TRBJ2-3, with 12 bases lining up with TRBD2. Looked up from germline, CDR1 is MDHEN and CDR2 is SYDVKM. The CDR3 totals 17 residues. V lost 9 bases and J lost 0; bases outside the gene matches: 10. Full variable domain (outside the CDR3, taken from reference TRBV28 and TRBJ2-3): DVKVTQSSRYLVKRTGEKVFLECVQDMDHENMFWYRQDPGLGLRLIYFSYDVKMKEKGDIPEGYSVSREKKERFSLILESASTNQTSMYLCASLGEGTSGSTDTQYFGPGTRLTVL.

The rearrangement links TRBV15 to TRBJ1-5, with a tentative D call TRBD1 (5 bases). Germline lookup yields CDR1 LNHNV and CDR2 YYDKDF (reference sequence). V lost 0 bases, J lost 5 bases, and 11 bases lay in between. The CDR3 is 15 amino acids. This CDR3 is CATSREMTDYQPQHF. CDR3 nucleotide sequence: TGTGCCACCAGCAGAGAAATGACAGATTATCAGCCCCAGCATTTT.

V usage is TRBV5-6 and J usage is TRBJ2-2; a possible D gene is TRBD2 (7 bases). This CDR3 region has 17 residues. Trimming cost V 0 bases and J 3 bases, with 15 bases left between them. Germline V lookup: CDR1 SGHDT, CDR2 YYEEEE. CDR3 residues: CASSLGWGLADTGELFF. CDR3 nucleotides: TGTGCCAGCAGCTTGGGGTGGGGGCTAGCGGACACCGGGGAGCTGTTTTTT.

The chain recombines TRBV28 with TRBJ1-2; D is ambiguous. Germline CDR1 reads MDHEN; CDR2 reads SYDVKM. This CDR3 region has 12 residues. V gave up 3 bases and J gave up 4 bases, with 6 bases separating them. CDR3: CASSLVGYGYTF. As DNA, the CDR3 is TGTGCCAGCAGTTTGGTGGGCTATGGCTACACCTTC.

This chain connects TRBV19 to TRBJ2-5; D is perhaps TRBD2 (6 bases). Germline lookup yields CDR1 LNHDA and CDR2 SQIVND (reference sequence). V was trimmed by 4 bases and J by 5 bases, leaving 14 bases between them. This CDR3 has 14 amino acids. This CDR3 is CASSTGGIRETQYF. The CDR3 DNA is TGTGCCAGTAGTACCGGCGGGATTAGGGAGACCCAGTACTTC. Supplemented by reference TRBV19 and TRBJ2-5, the full variable domain reads DGGITQSPKYLFRKEGQNVTLSCEQNLNHDAMYWYRQDPGQGLRLIYYSQIVNDFQKGDIAEGYSVSREKKESFPLTVTSAQKNPTAFYLCASSTGGIRETQYFGPGTRLLVL.

The J gene is TRBJ2-7, the V gene TRBV9, with no clear D. Trimming took off 4 bases at V and 0 bases at J, with 11 bases between the two ends. CDR1 is SGDLS and CDR2 is YYNGEE in the germline V gene. The length of the CDR3 is 14 residues. CDR3 protein: CASSLRPGSYEQYF. CDR3 nucleotides: TGTGCCAGCAGCTTACGACCCGGCTCCTACGAGCAGTACTTC.

This sequence joins TRBV19 and TRBJ2-1; 7 bases line up with TRBD2. The length of the CDR3 is 15 residues. Looked up from germline, CDR1 is LNHDA and CDR2 is SQIVND (reference sequence). The V gene end was trimmed by 7 bases and the J gene end by 2 bases; junction bases not matched to a gene: 8. CDR3 region: CASKTRTRTYNEQFF. Here the CDR3 DNA reads TGTGCCAGTAAAACCCGGACTAGAACCTACAATGAGCAGTTCTTC.

The chain has TRBV5-1 and TRBJ1-5; tentatively, D is TRBD1 (6 bases). The V and J ends lost 0 bases and 3 bases respectively, with 10 bases between them. CDR1 is SGHRS and CDR2 is YFSETQ in the germline V gene. This CDR3 region has 15 residues. This CDR3 is CASSLGTGHNQPQHF. In DNA form, the CDR3 reads TGCGCCAGCAGCTTGGGAACAGGGCACAATCAGCCCCAGCATTTT.

This clone was detected a few times. The chain has TRBV11-3 and TRBJ2-2; D call uncertain. V was clipped by 4 bases and J by 1 base, with 10 bases between them. Germline V gene lookup returns CDR1 SGHNT and CDR2 YENEEA. The CDR3 runs to 15 residues. Here the CDR3 reads CASSSSPRNTGELFF. The CDR3 DNA sequence: TGTGCCAGCAGCTCGAGCCCACGGAACACCGGGGAGCTGTTTTTT.

The J gene is TRBJ2-2, the V gene TRBV29-1; 7 bases map to TRBD1. V dropped 6 bases and J dropped 6; count of bases not matched to a gene: 7. CDR3 length: 13 amino acids. The germline CDR1 and CDR2 sequences are SQVTM and ANQGSEA. CDR3 coding DNA: TGCAGCGTAGTTGGACAGGTAGCCGGGGAGCTGTTTTTT. Translated, it gives CSVVGQVAGELFF.

The rearrangement links TRBV19 to TRBJ2-2, with D unresolved. Germline V gene data show CDR1 as LNHDA and CDR2 as SQIVND (reference sequence). V was trimmed by 6 bases and J by 4 bases, leaving 9 bases between them. The CDR3 is 13 residues long. The CDR3: CASSTVFTGELFF. The CDR3 nucleotides are TGTGCCAGTAGCACAGTTTTCACCGGGGAGCTGTTTTTT.

This clone was seen once. The V gene is TRBV7-2, the J gene TRBJ1-6, with 10 bases aligning to TRBD1. The CDR3 sequence is 15 residues long. Germline V gives CDR1 SGHTA, CDR2 FQGNSA. Germline trimming cut 4 bases from V and 10 bases from J; bases unmatched to any gene: 7. The CDR3: CASSSGQGVQSPLHF. The CDR3, as DNA: TGTGCCAGCAGCTCTGGACAGGGGGTTCAGTCACCCCTCCACTTT.